Listed here is a single T cell receptor beta chain. Generated by immunoSEQ multiplex PCR, the TCRdb table keeps only in-frame clones and is missing some. This table has 300,000 to 350,000 clones, roughly 90% appearing once. Treatment described: 15 to 20 received Ad26.COV2.S at low or high dose, single or two shots; a few received placebo; per-sample allocation not given. Vaccine and placebo recipients were sampled on day 63 after the first injection. The data stem from a study of Ad26.COV2.S vaccination and SARS-CoV-2 variants. The length of the CDR3 is 14 residues. The J segment lost 5 bases and the V segment lost 6 bases, leaving 9 bases of the junction unmatched. The germline V gene has CDR1 SGHVS and CDR2 FQNEAQ.

The sample in question was peripheral blood, obtained in a trial of Ad26.COV2.S vaccine versus placebo. The clonotype was recovered from a person between 18 and 60 years old who received the Ad26.COV2.S COVID-19 vaccine or a placebo. This chain joins TRBV7-8 and TRBJ1-1, with 7 nucleotides matching TRBD1. The CDR3 reads CASSSNRGRTEAFF. The CDR3 DNA follows: TGTGCCAGCAGTTCGAACAGGGGTCGGACTGAAGCTTTCTTT.